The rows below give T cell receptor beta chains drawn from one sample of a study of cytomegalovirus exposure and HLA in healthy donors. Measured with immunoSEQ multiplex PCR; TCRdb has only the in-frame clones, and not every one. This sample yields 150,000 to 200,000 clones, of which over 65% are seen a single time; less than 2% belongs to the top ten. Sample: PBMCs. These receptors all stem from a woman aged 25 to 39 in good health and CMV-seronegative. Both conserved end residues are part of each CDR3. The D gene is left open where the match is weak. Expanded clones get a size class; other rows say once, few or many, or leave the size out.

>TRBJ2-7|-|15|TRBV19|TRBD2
TGTGCCAGTAGTCCACAGACTAGCACCACCTACGAGCAGTACTTC
CASSPQTSTTYEQYF
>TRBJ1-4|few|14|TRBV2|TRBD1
TGTGCCAGCAGCCGACAGGGGCCAAGGGAAAAACTGTTTTTT
CASSRQGPREKLFF
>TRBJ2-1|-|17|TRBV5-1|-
TGCGCCAGCAGCTTGGGGGGCGGGGCACCCATCTACAATGAGCAGTTCTTC
CASSLGGGAPIYNEQFF
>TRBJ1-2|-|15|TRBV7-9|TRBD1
TGTGCCAGCAGCCTTCAACAGGGGGCGAACTATGGCTACACCTTC
CASSLQQGANYGYTF
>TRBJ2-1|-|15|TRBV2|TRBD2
TGTGCCAGCAGTGCGGATAGCGGGGGGGCCGATGAGCAGCTCTTC
CASSADSGGADEQLF
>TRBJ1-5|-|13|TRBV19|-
TGTGCCAGTAGTATAACAGGAAATCAGCCCCAGCATTTT
CASSITGNQPQHF
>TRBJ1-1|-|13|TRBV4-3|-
TGCGCCAGCAGCCAGCGGGGGGCGACTGAAGCTTTCTTT
CASSQRGATEAFF
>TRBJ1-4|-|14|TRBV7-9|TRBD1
TGTGCCAGCAGCTTGGGTAGACAGGGTGAAAAACTGTTTTTT
CASSLGRQGEKLFF
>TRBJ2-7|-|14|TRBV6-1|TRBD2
TGTGCCAGCAGGATAGCGGGAGGGGTGGACGAGCAGTACTTC
CASRIAGGVDEQYF
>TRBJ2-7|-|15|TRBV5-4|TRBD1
TGTGCCAGCAGCTCGCCGGGACAGGGGTTAATCGAGCAGTACTTC
CASSSPGQGLIEQYF
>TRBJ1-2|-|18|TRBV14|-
TGTGCCAGCAGCCAGGGATTCCCGGGGAGGCTTACTAACTATGGCTACACCTTC
CASSQGFPGRLTNYGYTF
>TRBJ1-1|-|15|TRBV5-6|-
TGTGCCAGCAGCCGACGGAGGGGCGGTGGGACTGAAGCTTTCTTT
CASSRRRGGGTEAFF
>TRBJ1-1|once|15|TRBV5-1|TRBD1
TGCGCCAGCAGCCGGACAGGAGACATGAACACTGAAGCTTTCTTT
CASSRTGDMNTEAFF
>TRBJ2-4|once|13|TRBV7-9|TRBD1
TGTGCCACCATGGGACAGGGGCGTTACATTCAGTACTTC
CATMGQGRYIQYF
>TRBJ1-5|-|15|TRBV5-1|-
TGCGCCAGCAGCTTAGATAGGGGCTCCAATCAGCCCCAGCATTTT
CASSLDRGSNQPQHF
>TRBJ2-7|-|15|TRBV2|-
TGTGCCAGCAGCGTGGACGCGGGCCGATCCTACGAGCAGTACTTC
CASSVDAGRSYEQYF
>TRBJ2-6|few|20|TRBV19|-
TGTGCCAGTAGTATCATGCAGGGGCAGTTTGCAACCTCTGGGGCCAACGTCCTGACTTTC
CASSIMQGQFATSGANVLTF
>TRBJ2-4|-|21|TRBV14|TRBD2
TGTGCCAGCAGCCAAACCTCACTAGCGGGAGTTCCCCTTACGGCCAAAAACATTCAGTACTTC
CASSQTSLAGVPLTAKNIQYF
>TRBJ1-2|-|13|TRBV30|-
TGTGCCTGGAGCGTTATGGGAGGGGATGGCTACACCTTC
CAWSVMGGDGYTF
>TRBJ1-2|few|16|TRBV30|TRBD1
TGTGCCTGGAGGTCTACCCGGGACAGGGACACCGATGGCTACACCTTC
CAWRSTRDRDTDGYTF
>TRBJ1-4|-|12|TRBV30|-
TGTGCCTGGAGTGTACTAGAGGAAAAACTGTTTTTT
CAWSVLEEKLFF
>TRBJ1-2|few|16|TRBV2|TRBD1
TGTGCCAGCAGTGTTGGAGGACAGGGGTCGGGCTATGGCTACACCTTC
CASSVGGQGSGYGYTF
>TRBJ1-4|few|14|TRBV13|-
TGTGCCAGCAGCAGTAGGACGGGGAGAGAAAAACTGTTTTTT
CASSSRTGREKLFF
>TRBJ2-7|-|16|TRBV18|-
TGTGCCAGCTCACATGGGTGGGAGTTTCGCTCCTACGAGCAGTACTTC
CASSHGWEFRSYEQYF
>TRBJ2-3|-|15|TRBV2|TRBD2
TGTGCCAGCAGCGAGTGGGTAGCGGGGAGAGATACGCAGTATTTT
CASSEWVAGRDTQYF
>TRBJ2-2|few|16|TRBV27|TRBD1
TGTGCCAGCAGTTTAAAAACAGGGGGACGGACCGGGGAGCTGTTTTTT
CASSLKTGGRTGELFF
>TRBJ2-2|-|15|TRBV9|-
TGTGCCAGCAGCGTAGGGGGACAGAACACCGGGGAGCTGTTTTTT
CASSVGGQNTGELFF
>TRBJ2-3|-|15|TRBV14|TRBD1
TGTGCCAGCAGCCAAGGACAGGGGCGCACAGATACGCAGTATTTT
CASSQGQGRTDTQYF
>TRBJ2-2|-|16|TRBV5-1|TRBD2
TGCGCCAGCAGCTCGCTAGCGGGGGGGCCGAACGGGGAGCTGTTTTTT
CASSSLAGGPNGELFF